Listed below are T cell receptor beta chains from one sample, sequenced in a study of T cells after posttransplantation cyclophosphamide. The protocol was immunoSEQ multiplex PCR, while the TCRdb copy is restricted to in-frame clones and leaves out a portion. The data show about 53,000 clones, roughly 84% seen once. What was sequenced was PBMCs. Source of these receptors: a man in his thirties or forties with a blood cancer, CMV-positive, and with a related stem cell donor. The CDR3 runs from the conserved cysteine through the conserved F or W. A D gene is named only where the DNA matches it firmly. Size is stated for part of the rows, as once, few or many counts, or as a class when the clone is expanded.

d_gene: TRBD1; j_gene: TRBJ1-2; v_gene: TRBV14; abundance: NA; CDR3aa: CASKLRTGANYGYTF; CDR3nt: TGTGCCAGCAAGTTACGAACAGGGGCAAACTATGGCTACACCTTC
d_gene: NA; j_gene: TRBJ1-2; v_gene: TRBV7-2; abundance: NA; CDR3aa: CASSFLSGGGNGYTF; CDR3nt: TGTGCCAGCAGCTTTCTTTCGGGGGGAGGTAATGGCTACACCTTC
d_gene: NA; j_gene: TRBJ2-1; v_gene: TRBV7-9; abundance: NA; CDR3aa: CASSFGNNEQFF; CDR3nt: TGTGCCAGCAGCTTCGGTAACAATGAGCAGTTCTTC
d_gene: NA; j_gene: TRBJ2-2; v_gene: TRBV5-1; abundance: NA; CDR3aa: CASSSGYTNTGELFF; CDR3nt: TGCGCCAGCAGCTCAGGTTATACGAACACCGGGGAGCTGTTTTTT
d_gene: NA; j_gene: TRBJ2-1; v_gene: TRBV19; abundance: NA; CDR3aa: CASSQSDSSYNEQFF; CDR3nt: TGTGCCAGTAGTCAGTCCGACAGCTCCTACAATGAGCAGTTCTTC
d_gene: NA; j_gene: TRBJ2-7; v_gene: TRBV11-2; abundance: NA; CDR3aa: CASSLEGRAGYEQYF; CDR3nt: TGTGCCAGCAGCTTAGAGGGAAGGGCGGGCTACGAGCAGTACTTC
d_gene: TRBD2; j_gene: TRBJ2-2; v_gene: TRBV18; abundance: NA; CDR3aa: CASSPPSGGDTGELFF; CDR3nt: TGTGCCAGCTCGCCACCTAGCGGGGGAGACACCGGGGAGCTGTTTTTT
d_gene: NA; j_gene: TRBJ2-5; v_gene: TRBV11-2; abundance: NA; CDR3aa: CASSLDSRTQETQYF; CDR3nt: TGTGCCAGCAGCTTAGATTCAAGGACACAAGAGACCCAGTACTTC
d_gene: NA; j_gene: TRBJ1-5; v_gene: TRBV19; abundance: NA; CDR3aa: CASSQRGTESQPQHF; CDR3nt: TGTGCCAGTAGTCAAAGGGGGACGGAGTCTCAGCCCCAGCATTTT
d_gene: NA; j_gene: TRBJ2-1; v_gene: TRBV27; abundance: NA; CDR3aa: CASSPLLAGDRNEQFF; CDR3nt: TGTGCCAGCAGTCCTCTACTAGCAGGAGATCGGAATGAGCAGTTCTTC
d_gene: TRBD2; j_gene: TRBJ2-5; v_gene: TRBV13; abundance: NA; CDR3aa: CASSISGRVQETQYF; CDR3nt: TGTGCCAGCAGCATTAGCGGGAGAGTCCAAGAGACCCAGTACTTC
d_gene: NA; j_gene: TRBJ2-1; v_gene: TRBV7-2; abundance: NA; CDR3aa: CASSSLGANEQFF; CDR3nt: TGTGCCAGCAGCTCCCTTGGGGCCAATGAGCAGTTCTTC
d_gene: NA; j_gene: TRBJ2-4; v_gene: TRBV7-8; abundance: NA; CDR3aa: CASSLVETSDIQYF; CDR3nt: TGTGCCAGCAGCTTAGTTGAGACTAGTGACATTCAGTACTTC
d_gene: TRBD2; j_gene: TRBJ2-1; v_gene: TRBV30; abundance: NA; CDR3aa: CAWNLAGRGYNEQFF; CDR3nt: TGTGCCTGGAATCTAGCGGGGAGGGGATACAATGAGCAGTTCTTC
d_gene: NA; j_gene: TRBJ1-1; v_gene: TRBV5-1; abundance: few; CDR3aa: CASRANTEAFF; CDR3nt: TGCGCCAGCAGGGCGAACACTGAAGCTTTCTTT
d_gene: NA; j_gene: TRBJ1-1; v_gene: TRBV30; abundance: NA; CDR3aa: CAWSVLGRTEAFF; CDR3nt: TGTGCCTGGAGTGTACTAGGACGCACTGAAGCTTTCTTT
d_gene: TRBD2; j_gene: TRBJ2-7; v_gene: TRBV6-1; abundance: NA; CDR3aa: CASGTSSGKNYEQYF; CDR3nt: TGTGCCAGCGGAACCTCTAGCGGGAAAAACTACGAGCAGTACTTC
d_gene: NA; j_gene: TRBJ1-2; v_gene: TRBV4-2; abundance: NA; CDR3aa: CASSPSGGRGVSYGYTF; CDR3nt: TGTGCCAGCAGCCCTTCTGGTGGCAGGGGCGTATCCTATGGCTACACCTTC
d_gene: NA; j_gene: TRBJ2-7; v_gene: TRBV30; abundance: NA; CDR3aa: CAWSPEGAGGLSYEQYF; CDR3nt: TGTGCCTGGAGTCCCGAGGGGGCAGGGGGGTTGTCCTACGAGCAGTACTTC
d_gene: TRBD1; j_gene: TRBJ1-4; v_gene: TRBV7-9; abundance: NA; CDR3aa: CASSPPGQGGGPREKLFF; CDR3nt: TGTGCCAGCAGTCCTCCGGGACAGGGAGGGGGGCCTAGAGAAAAACTGTTTTTT
d_gene: NA; j_gene: TRBJ1-1; v_gene: TRBV27; abundance: NA; CDR3aa: CASGPTGVGPEAFF; CDR3nt: TGTGCCAGCGGTCCCACAGGAGTGGGCCCTGAAGCTTTCTTT
d_gene: NA; j_gene: TRBJ1-4; v_gene: TRBV6-6; abundance: NA; CDR3aa: CASSSLNEKLFF; CDR3nt: TGTGCCAGCAGTTCCCTTAATGAAAAACTGTTTTTT
d_gene: TRBD2; j_gene: TRBJ2-1; v_gene: TRBV7-2; abundance: NA; CDR3aa: CASSLVLAGRNEQFF; CDR3nt: TGTGCCAGCAGCTTAGTCCTAGCGGGCCGCAATGAGCAGTTCTTC
d_gene: TRBD2; j_gene: TRBJ2-2; v_gene: TRBV11-2; abundance: NA; CDR3aa: CASSLVRGLSTGELFF; CDR3nt: TGTGCCAGCAGCTTAGTGCGGGGGTTGAGCACCGGGGAGCTGTTTTTT
d_gene: NA; j_gene: TRBJ2-4; v_gene: TRBV4-3; abundance: NA; CDR3aa: CASSQDLSQIRNIQYF; CDR3nt: TGCGCCAGCAGCCAAGATCTTTCACAGATTAGAAACATTCAGTACTTC
d_gene: TRBD2; j_gene: TRBJ2-5; v_gene: TRBV5-4; abundance: NA; CDR3aa: CASSSKGASGRRGETQYF; CDR3nt: TGTGCCAGCAGCTCGAAAGGTGCTAGCGGGAGGAGGGGAGAGACCCAGTACTTC
d_gene: TRBD1; j_gene: TRBJ2-1; v_gene: TRBV7-3; abundance: NA; CDR3aa: CASSLTAGGPGNEQFF; CDR3nt: TGTGCCAGCAGCTTAACGGCAGGGGGCCCGGGCAATGAGCAGTTCTTC
d_gene: NA; j_gene: TRBJ1-3; v_gene: TRBV29-1; abundance: NA; CDR3aa: CSVEVSSGNTIYF; CDR3nt: TGCAGCGTTGAGGTCAGCTCTGGAAACACCATATATTTT
d_gene: NA; j_gene: TRBJ2-5; v_gene: TRBV23-1; abundance: NA; CDR3aa: CASMGQWDLSGRAQSRTQYF; CDR3nt: TGCGCCAGCATGGGACAGTGGGATTTGAGCGGGCGGGCCCAATCGAGGACCCAGTACTTC
d_gene: NA; j_gene: TRBJ1-3; v_gene: TRBV28; abundance: NA; CDR3aa: CASRGRDTGNTIYF; CDR3nt: TGTGCCAGCAGGGGTCGGGACACAGGAAACACCATATATTTT
d_gene: NA; j_gene: TRBJ2-2; v_gene: TRBV2; abundance: few; CDR3aa: CASNVGLLGGELFF; CDR3nt: TGTGCCAGCAACGTCGGACTCTTGGGCGGGGAGCTGTTTTTT
d_gene: TRBD1; j_gene: TRBJ2-3; v_gene: TRBV4-2; abundance: NA; CDR3aa: CASSHTGTGADTQYF; CDR3nt: TGTGCCAGCAGCCATACCGGGACAGGGGCCGATACGCAGTATTTT
d_gene: TRBD1; j_gene: TRBJ1-2; v_gene: TRBV7-9; abundance: NA; CDR3aa: CASSLRTGIGYTF; CDR3nt: TGTGCCAGCAGCCTTCGGACAGGGATTGGCTACACCTTC
d_gene: NA; j_gene: TRBJ2-2; v_gene: TRBV5-5; abundance: NA; CDR3aa: CASSLGAGGITGELFF; CDR3nt: TGTGCCAGCAGCTTGGGGGCAGGCGGGATTACCGGGGAGCTGTTTTTT
d_gene: NA; j_gene: TRBJ2-7; v_gene: TRBV5-6; abundance: NA; CDR3aa: CASESGPFGGYEQYF; CDR3nt: TGTGCCAGCGAGTCGGGACCATTTGGAGGGTACGAGCAGTACTTC
d_gene: TRBD1; j_gene: TRBJ1-1; v_gene: TRBV6-5; abundance: NA; CDR3aa: CASSWGQANTEAFF; CDR3nt: TGTGCCAGCAGTTGGGGACAGGCGAACACTGAAGCTTTCTTT
d_gene: NA; j_gene: TRBJ2-7; v_gene: TRBV2; abundance: NA; CDR3aa: CASSEATGPYEQYF; CDR3nt: TGTGCCAGCAGTGAAGCGACAGGACCCTACGAGCAGTACTTC
d_gene: NA; j_gene: TRBJ2-7; v_gene: TRBV7-2; abundance: NA; CDR3aa: CASSRSAGDEQYF; CDR3nt: TGTGCCAGCAGCCGGAGTGCAGGGGACGAGCAGTACTTC
d_gene: NA; j_gene: TRBJ1-1; v_gene: TRBV6-1; abundance: few; CDR3aa: CAAGGAPAEAFF; CDR3nt: TGTGCCGCGGGGGGGGCGCCCGCTGAAGCTTTCTTT
d_gene: NA; j_gene: TRBJ2-3; v_gene: TRBV11-2; abundance: NA; CDR3aa: CASRSVNGTQYF; CDR3nt: TGTGCCAGCAGATCGGTCAATGGTACGCAGTATTTT
d_gene: NA; j_gene: TRBJ2-4; v_gene: TRBV18; abundance: NA; CDR3aa: CASSPPPGIDLAKNIQYF; CDR3nt: TGTGCCAGCTCACCACCTCCAGGAATAGATCTAGCCAAAAACATTCAGTACTTC
d_gene: NA; j_gene: TRBJ1-5; v_gene: TRBV7-8; abundance: NA; CDR3aa: CASSLVQRNQPQHF; CDR3nt: TGTGCCAGCAGCTTAGTACAACGCAATCAGCCCCAGCATTTT
d_gene: TRBD1; j_gene: TRBJ2-1; v_gene: TRBV19; abundance: once; CDR3aa: CASSIGPDRVSYNEQFF; CDR3nt: TGTGCCAGTAGTATTGGCCCCGACAGGGTCTCCTACAATGAGCAGTTCTTC
d_gene: NA; j_gene: TRBJ2-6; v_gene: TRBV12-5; abundance: NA; CDR3aa: CASGGSGANVLTF; CDR3nt: TGTGCTAGTGGCGGCTCTGGGGCCAACGTCCTGACTTTC
d_gene: TRBD1; j_gene: TRBJ1-1; v_gene: TRBV30; abundance: NA; CDR3aa: CAWSTGTGLRAFF; CDR3nt: TGTGCCTGGAGTACGGGGACAGGGTTACGAGCTTTCTTT
d_gene: NA; j_gene: TRBJ2-7; v_gene: TRBV7-2; abundance: NA; CDR3aa: CASSFKAGDYEQYF; CDR3nt: TGTGCCAGCAGCTTCAAGGCGGGCGACTACGAGCAGTACTTC
d_gene: NA; j_gene: TRBJ1-4; v_gene: TRBV5-1; abundance: few; CDR3aa: CASSKREAEEKLFF; CDR3nt: TGCGCCAGCAGTAAGAGGGAAGCTGAGGAAAAACTGTTTTTT
d_gene: NA; j_gene: TRBJ2-7; v_gene: TRBV28; abundance: few; CDR3aa: CASSFGGGEEGYEQYF; CDR3nt: TGTGCCAGCAGTTTTGGCGGCGGGGAGGAAGGGTACGAGCAGTACTTC
d_gene: TRBD1; j_gene: TRBJ2-1; v_gene: TRBV25-1; abundance: NA; CDR3aa: CASSAGQAYNEQFF; CDR3nt: TGTGCCAGCAGTGCGGGACAGGCGTACAATGAGCAGTTCTTC
d_gene: NA; j_gene: TRBJ1-1; v_gene: TRBV19; abundance: few; CDR3aa: CASSIYRQNTEAFF; CDR3nt: TGTGCCAGTAGTATCTATCGACAGAATACTGAAGCTTTCTTT
d_gene: TRBD2; j_gene: TRBJ2-3; v_gene: TRBV6-5; abundance: NA; CDR3aa: CASSYSPSGSTDTQYF; CDR3nt: TGTGCCAGCAGTTACTCGCCTAGCGGGAGCACAGATACGCAGTATTTT
d_gene: NA; j_gene: TRBJ2-1; v_gene: TRBV19; abundance: NA; CDR3aa: CASSIGDNEQFF; CDR3nt: TGTGCCAGTAGTATAGGAGACAATGAGCAGTTCTTC
d_gene: NA; j_gene: TRBJ2-5; v_gene: TRBV5-1; abundance: NA; CDR3aa: CASSYQGGEETQYF; CDR3nt: TGCGCCAGCAGCTACCAGGGCGGGGAGGAGACCCAGTACTTC
d_gene: TRBD2; j_gene: TRBJ2-3; v_gene: TRBV7-2; abundance: NA; CDR3aa: CASSLELAGWGDTQYF; CDR3nt: TGTGCCAGCAGCTTAGAACTAGCGGGATGGGGTGATACGCAGTATTTT
d_gene: NA; j_gene: TRBJ1-5; v_gene: TRBV19; abundance: NA; CDR3aa: CASSIAGAYQPQHF; CDR3nt: TGTGCCAGTAGTATTGCGGGGGCTTATCAGCCCCAGCATTTT
d_gene: NA; j_gene: TRBJ1-1; v_gene: TRBV5-4; abundance: NA; CDR3aa: CASSLNRQETEAFF; CDR3nt: TGTGCCAGCAGCTTGAATAGACAGGAGACTGAAGCTTTCTTT
d_gene: NA; j_gene: TRBJ2-1; v_gene: TRBV13; abundance: NA; CDR3aa: CASSLSGELNEQFF; CDR3nt: TGTGCCAGCAGCTTGTCCGGGGAGTTAAATGAGCAGTTCTTC
d_gene: TRBD2; j_gene: TRBJ2-7; v_gene: TRBV5-1; abundance: NA; CDR3aa: CASSSQLAGEGYEQYF; CDR3nt: TGCGCCAGCAGCTCACAGCTAGCGGGAGAAGGCTACGAGCAGTACTTC
d_gene: NA; j_gene: TRBJ2-7; v_gene: TRBV19; abundance: once; CDR3aa: CASSWRDGYEQYF; CDR3nt: TGTGCCAGTAGTTGGCGGGACGGTTACGAGCAGTACTTC
d_gene: NA; j_gene: TRBJ1-1; v_gene: TRBV2; abundance: NA; CDR3aa: CASSRIDKFTEAFF; CDR3nt: TGTGCCAGCAGTCGAATTGACAAGTTCACTGAAGCTTTCTTT